The 6 T cell receptor beta chains in this list originate from one sample, sequenced in a study of T cells in Graves' hyperthyroidism and ophthalmopathy. What was amplified from RNA transcripts were TCR beta CDR3 regions. TCR CDR3 underwent first-round RT-PCR with the HTBI primer set. TCRdb reprocessed the multiplex PCR reads with MiXCR, giving one entry per CDR3 protein. The sample yields about 160,000 distinct CDR3 sequences, less than 10% seen once. The material sequenced was blood. Receptor source: a young woman with Graves' hyperthyroidism that later progressed to Graves' ophthalmopathy.

This clonotype was detected many times. The chain links TRBV3-1 to TRBJ2-1, with TRBD2 as a possible D gene (6 bases). The CDR3 extends over 16 amino acids. Germline V gene lookup returns CDR1 LGHDT and CDR2 YNNKEL (reference sequence). The germline V and J ends were trimmed by 4 bases and 2 bases, with 15 bases remaining between them. The CDR3 here is CASSRRRPGAYNEQFF. The CDR3 DNA reads TGTGCCAGCAGCCGACGTCGACCGGGGGCCTACAATGAGCAGTTCTTC.

Many counts were recorded for this clonotype. CDR3 in DNA: TGTGCCAGCTCACCACCGAACAGGGGCTCTGGAAACACCATATATTTT. It is translated as CASSPPNRGSGNTIYF. This chain uses TRBV18 with TRBJ1-3, with 7 positions matching TRBD1. CDR3 length equals 16 residues. Germline values: CDR1 KGHSH, CDR2 LQKENI. V lost 0 bases and J lost 0; bases outside the gene matches: 2.

This clonotype appeared many times. CDR3 protein: CAWIVDMNTEAFF. CDR3 sequence (DNA): TGTGCCTGGATCGTGGACATGAACACTGAAGCTTTCTTT. J is TRBJ1-1 and V is TRBV30, with D perhaps TRBD1 (5 bases). Between the trimmed V and J ends, which lost 4 bases and 0 bases, there was a span of 9 bases. The CDR3 runs 13 residues. Germline lookup yields CDR1 GTSNPN and CDR2 SVGIG (reference sequence).

This clonotype was detected many times. The rearrangement joins TRBV15 to TRBJ2-3; TRBD1 matches at 9 bases. Trimming took 1 base from V and 3 from J; bases not matched to a gene: 5. The CDR3 is made up of 16 amino acids. Germline lookup yields CDR1 LNHNV and CDR2 YYDKDF (reference sequence). CDR3 bases: TGTGCCACCAGCAGAGTTGGGACAGGGATTACAGATACGCAGTATTTT. Amino acids: CATSRVGTGITDTQYF.

In its sample, this clonotype was seen a few times. Being one base from a much bigger clone, this may be a read error. This chain joins TRBV6-1 and TRBJ2-2; D perhaps matches TRBD2 (6 bases). The length of the CDR3 is 15 residues. Trimming took 5 bases from V and 6 from J, leaving 16 bases between them. CDR1 is MNHNS and CDR2 is SASEGT in the germline V gene. The CDR3 here is CASSPPGRGAGELFF. In nucleotides, the CDR3 is TGTGCCAGCAGTCCCCCTGGGCGGGGAGCCGGGGAGCTGTTTTTT.

This clonotype was counted many times. This chain joins TRBV28 and TRBJ1-1, with 9 bases that match TRBD1. The trim removed 1 base at V and 3 bases at J, leaving 3 bases unmatched. CDR3 length equals 15 residues. Germline-derived CDR1 and CDR2 are MDHEN and SYDVKM. CDR3: CASSLSGQGYTEAFF. The CDR3 DNA is TGTGCCAGCAGTTTATCGGGACAGGGTTACACTGAAGCTTTCTTT.